The 28 T cell receptor beta chains listed next were all sequenced from one sample in a study of OX40 agonist ivuxolimab in advanced cancers. Sequencing used immunoSEQ multiplex PCR; TCRdb keeps in-frame clones, though not all of them. The repertoire holds some 58,000 clones, with about 89% as singletons. This sample comprised CD4+ or CD8+ T cells sorted from blood, obtained in a trial of the OX40 agonist ivuxolimab. The receptor set was obtained from an adult with an advanced solid tumor such as melanoma, head and neck, liver or kidney cancer.

The chain links TRBV4-2 to TRBJ2-1, with TRBD2 identical over 8 bases. The J segment lost 7 bases and the V segment lost 0 bases, leaving 17 bases of the junction unmatched. CDR1 and CDR2 from the germline V gene are LGHNA and YNFKEQ. This CDR3 is 19 amino acids long. The CDR3 region has the DNA TGTGCCAGCAGCCAAGATCATCTGGGGAGCGGGAGCTTTGGGAATGAGCAGTTCTTC. It codes for CASSQDHLGSGSFGNEQFF.

The chain joins TRBV12-5 to TRBJ2-1; 8 bases are shared with TRBD1. Germline-derived CDR1 and CDR2 are LGHNT and FRNRAP. The CDR3 is made up of 19 amino acids. Trimming cost V 0 bases and J 7 bases; bases outside gene matches: 17. This CDR3 reads CASGLVLFGRGRVRNEQFF. The CDR3 DNA is TGTGCTAGTGGTTTGGTACTATTCGGCAGGGGGCGCGTTCGAAATGAGCAGTTCTTC.

V usage is TRBV30 and J usage is TRBJ2-2, with no clear D. Germline V gene lookup returns CDR1 GTSNPN and CDR2 SVGIG (reference sequence). The ends were cut back, 4 bases at V and 1 base at J, with 7 bases in the middle. CDR3 length: 13 amino acids. CDR3 nucleotides: TGTGCCTGGAAGGGCTGGAACACCGGGGAGCTGTTTTTT. Translating gives CAWKGWNTGELFF.

The gene calls are TRBV30 and TRBJ1-4, with D unclear. Germline CDR1 reads GTSNPN; CDR2 reads SVGIG (reference sequence). The CDR3 length is 13 residues. The V end lost 2 bases, the J end lost 5 bases, and 9 bases lay between the germline ends. The CDR3 region is CAWSKRYNEKLFF. The CDR3, as DNA: TGTGCCTGGAGTAAGCGGTACAATGAAAAACTGTTTTTT.

This clone appeared once. The chain recombines TRBV30 with TRBJ1-6; TRBD1 matches at 7 bases. CDR1 and CDR2 from the germline V gene are GTSNPN and SVGIG (reference sequence). This CDR3 region has 14 residues. V lost 4 bases, J lost 6 bases, and 6 bases stayed unmatched. This chain's CDR3 is CAWTPGQPNSPLHF. The CDR3 nucleotides read TGTGCCTGGACTCCGGGACAGCCTAATTCACCCCTCCACTTT.

This sequence joins TRBV11-2 and TRBJ2-3, with 7 bases that match TRBD2. The CDR3 covers 17 residues. The germline V gene has CDR1 SGHAT and CDR2 FQNNGV. The V gene end was trimmed by 2 bases and the J gene end by 3 bases; junction bases not matched to a gene: 11. The CDR3 bases are TGTGCCAGCAGCTTAAGAGGGGCGGCGGGAGTAACAGATACGCAGTATTTT. Translated, it gives CASSLRGAAGVTDTQYF. Together with reference TRBV11-2 and TRBJ2-3, the CDR3 gives the full variable domain: EAGVAQSPRYKIIEKRQSVAFWCNPISGHATLYWYQQILGQGPKLLIQFQNNGVVDDSQLPKDRFSAERLKGVDSTLKIQPAKLEDSAVYLCASSLRGAAGVTDTQYFGPGTRLTVL.

The chain recombines TRBV30 with TRBJ1-1, with D hard to call. V was cut by 3 bases and J by 4 bases, with 12 bases left in between. In germline, CDR1 is GTSNPN, CDR2 SVGIG (reference sequence). The CDR3 is 13 residues long. This CDR3 is CAWRGGVGTEAFF. In DNA form, the CDR3 reads TGTGCCTGGAGGGGTGGGGTGGGCACTGAAGCTTTCTTT.

The chain has TRBV5-4 and TRBJ1-4; D might be TRBD1 (5 bases). V lost 0 bases and J lost 7, with 10 bases in between. Germline V gene data show CDR1 as SGHNT and CDR2 as YYREEE (reference sequence). This CDR3 region has 14 residues. The CDR3 region is CASSLAPGAEKLFF. The CDR3 DNA sequence: TGTGCCAGCAGCTTGGCCCCTGGGGCTGAAAAACTGTTTTTT.

The V and J genes are TRBV19 and TRBJ2-3, with D possibly being TRBD1 (6 bases). The CDR3 consists of 16 residues. Trimming cost V 6 bases and J 2 bases, with 18 bases left between them. The germline V gene has CDR1 LNHDA and CDR2 SQIVND (reference sequence). CDR3 sequence reads: CASSIALTGYTDTQYF. The DNA of the CDR3 is TGTGCCAGTAGCATCGCCTTGACAGGTTACACAGATACGCAGTATTTT. The full variable domain, rest sourced from reference TRBV19 and TRBJ2-3, is DGGITQSPKYLFRKEGQNVTLSCEQNLNHDAMYWYRQDPGQGLRLIYYSQIVNDFQKGDIAEGYSVSREKKESFPLTVTSAQKNPTAFYLCASSIALTGYTDTQYFGPGTRLTVL.

This clone was detected once. The chain has TRBV29-1 and TRBJ2-3; maybe TRBD2 (6 bases). The CDR3 spans 14 residues. V lost 4 bases, J lost 3 bases, and 14 bases lay in between. Germline CDR1 and CDR2: SQVTM and ANQGSEA. The CDR3 DNA reads TGCAGCGTTGGGCGGGACCTGGGTACAGATACGCAGTATTTT. Translated, it gives CSVGRDLGTDTQYF.

The chain combines TRBV9 with TRBJ2-7, with 10 bases fitting TRBD2. Germline lookup yields CDR1 SGDLS and CDR2 YYNGEE. Germline trimming cut 2 bases from V and 4 bases from J; bases unmatched to any gene: 9. The CDR3 sequence is 16 residues long. CDR3 in amino acids: CASSVGASGGSYEQYF. The CDR3 DNA reads as TGTGCCAGCAGCGTGGGGGCTAGCGGGGGTTCATACGAGCAGTACTTC.

The table lists this clone with a count of one. The V and J genes are TRBV29-1 and TRBJ2-1; 7 nucleotides agree with TRBD1. Germline-derived CDR1 and CDR2 are SQVTM and ANQGSEA. The CDR3 covers 13 residues. The V gene end was trimmed by 3 bases and the J gene end by 7 bases; junction bases not matched to a gene: 6. CDR3 sequence: CSVEEIQGNEQFF. The CDR3 DNA reads as TGCAGCGTTGAGGAGATACAGGGGAATGAGCAGTTCTTC.

The rearrangement links TRBV12-5 to TRBJ1-1; no firm D call. The V end lost 2 bases, the J end lost 8 bases, and 18 bases lay between the germline ends. The CDR3 loop spans 15 amino acids. The germline CDR1 and CDR2 sequences are LGHNT and FRNRAP. CDR3 in DNA: TGTGCTAGTGGTTTGAAGGACGGACCCGACATCGAAGCTTTCTTT. The encoded protein is CASGLKDGPDIEAFF. Filled out from reference TRBV12-5 and TRBJ1-1, the complete variable domain reads DARVTQTPRHKVTEMGQEVTMRCQPILGHNTVFWYRQTMMQGLELLAYFRNRAPLDDSGMPKDRFSAEMPDATLATLKIQPSEPRDSAVYFCASGLKDGPDIEAFFGQGTRLTVV.

This rearrangement joins TRBV7-9 to TRBJ2-7; 8 positions match TRBD2. This CDR3 contains 16 residues. Trimming took 1 base from V and 0 from J; bases not matched to a gene: 5. In germline, CDR1 is SEHNR, CDR2 FQNEAQ (reference sequence). CDR3 sequence (DNA): TGTGCCAGCAGCTTAGGGCGGGGGGTGTCCTCCTACGAGCAGTACTTC. This sequence encodes CASSLGRGVSSYEQYF. The entire variable domain, with the rest obtained from reference TRBV7-9 and TRBJ2-7, is as follows: DTGVSQNPRHKITKRGQNVTFRCDPISEHNRLYWYRQTLGQGPEFLTYFQNEAQLEKSRLLSDRFSAERPKGSFSTLEIQRTEQGDSAMYLCASSLGRGVSSYEQYFGPGTRLTVT.

This clone has only a few counts. The chain is built from TRBV2 and TRBJ1-6; the D gene is possibly TRBD1 (5 bases). V gave up 7 bases and J gave up 4 bases, with 11 bases separating them. Germline lookup yields CDR1 SNHLY and CDR2 FYNNEI. The CDR3 has 14 amino acids. CDR3 region: CASTGRSYNSPLHF. CDR3 in DNA: TGTGCCAGCACAGGGCGCAGTTATAATTCACCCCTCCACTTT.

This chain links TRBV5-4 with TRBJ2-1; 9 bases are a match to TRBD2. CDR3 length equals 18 residues. V gave up 4 bases and J gave up 1 base; unmatched junction bases: 12. The germline CDR1 and CDR2 sequences are SGHNT and YYREEE (reference sequence). As DNA, the CDR3 is TGTGCCAGCAGCCCAACCCAACTAGCGGGCCATTCCTACAATGAGCAGTTCTTC. It encodes CASSPTQLAGHSYNEQFF.

The rearrangement links TRBV7-2 to TRBJ2-7; D possibly corresponds to TRBD2 (5 bases). V was cut by 1 base and J by 4 bases, with 8 bases left in between. CDR3 length: 13 amino acids. The germline V gene has CDR1 SGHTA and CDR2 FQGNSA. The CDR3, as DNA: TGTGCCAGCAGCTTAGATAGCGCGTACGAGCAGTACTTC. Its translation is CASSLDSAYEQYF.

The V call is TRBV2, the J call TRBJ2-5, with 11 bases aligning to TRBD1. This CDR3 contains 12 residues. Germline V gene sequence: CDR1 SNHLY, CDR2 FYNNEI. The V segment lost 6 bases and the J segment 7 bases; nucleotides outside the gene matches: 1. The CDR3 DNA is TGTGCCAGCAGGGGGACAGGGGGGACCCAGTACTTC. Protein: CASRGTGGTQYF.

This clone has only one observation. The chain employs TRBV7-2 and TRBJ2-1; D possibly corresponds to TRBD2 (7 bases). The CDR3 has 16 amino acids. With 0 bases removed from V and 6 bases from J, the gap between germline ends came to 15 bases. CDR1 is SGHTA, CDR2 FQGNSA, per germline. The CDR3 reads CASSLAAGLGGNEQFF. The CDR3 bases are TGTGCCAGCAGCTTAGCGGCAGGACTAGGGGGCAATGAGCAGTTCTTC. The variable domain in full, completed from reference TRBV7-2 and TRBJ2-1, reads GAGVSQSPSNKVTEKGKDVELRCDPISGHTALYWYRQSLGQGLEFLIYFQGNSAPDKSGLPSDRFSAERTGGSVSTLTIQRTQQEDSAVYLCASSLAAGLGGNEQFFGPGTRLTVL.

The genes are TRBV7-4 and TRBJ2-7, with 9 positions matching TRBD2. The CDR3 loop spans 15 amino acids. The junction had 3 bases not matched to a gene; V was cut back by 2 bases and J by 1 base. Germline CDR1 is SGHVT and CDR2 is SQSDAQ. CDR3 protein: CASSLISGGSYEQYF. The CDR3, as DNA: TGTGCCAGCAGCTTAATAAGCGGGGGGTCCTACGAGCAGTACTTC.

The chain is built from TRBV5-4 and TRBJ1-2; D is unclear. CDR1 and CDR2 (germline): SGHNT, YYREEE (reference sequence). CDR3 length equals 14 residues. The V end was cut by 1 base, the J end by 1 base, with 8 bases between. The CDR3 protein is CASSLTSRNYGYTF. The CDR3 nucleotides are TGTGCCAGCAGCTTGACCAGCCGTAACTATGGCTACACCTTC.

The chain joins TRBV6-5 to TRBJ2-7; D unclear. Trimming cost V 4 bases and J 1 base, with 14 bases left between them. The CDR3 is made up of 15 amino acids. Germline V gene sequence: CDR1 MNHEY, CDR2 SVGAGI. The CDR3 protein is CASSSRHPLSYEQYF. CDR3 coding DNA: TGTGCCAGCAGTTCCAGACACCCACTATCCTACGAGCAGTACTTC.

The V call is TRBV6-6, the J call TRBJ2-2; D not certain. This CDR3 comprises 14 residues. CDR1 MNHNY and CDR2 SVGAGI come from the germline V gene (reference sequence). V gave up 0 bases and J gave up 6 bases, with 8 bases separating them. CDR3 DNA: TGTGCCAGCAGTTACTCCGACTGGGCCGGGGAGCTGTTTTTT. It codes for CASSYSDWAGELFF.

The V gene is TRBV10-3, the J gene TRBJ1-4; a weak D match, TRBD1 (6 bases). Germline V CDR1 and CDR2: ENHRY, SYGVKD. V shed 9 bases and J shed 4 bases, with 12 bases lying between them. The CDR3 is made up of 13 amino acids. In nucleotides, the CDR3 is TGTGCCATTCAGAGAGGGGGTAATGAAAAACTGTTTTTT. Translated, it gives CAIQRGGNEKLFF.

The V call is TRBV5-6, the J call TRBJ1-2, with D perhaps matching TRBD1 (5 bases). The germline V gene has CDR1 SGHDT and CDR2 YYEEEE. CDR3 size: 14 residues. The V and J ends lost 0 bases and 4 bases respectively, with 10 bases between them. The CDR3 nucleotides are TGTGCCAGCAGCTTGGTCGACAGTTCCTATGGCTACACCTTC. The encoded protein is CASSLVDSSYGYTF.

This clone appeared a single time. The CDR3: CASSPRQASSDEQFF. In nucleotides, the CDR3 is TGTGCCAGCAGCCCTCGACAGGCCTCTAGCGATGAGCAGTTCTTC. This chain joins TRBV7-9 and TRBJ2-1; tentatively, D is TRBD1 or TRBD2 (6 bases each). V was shortened by 5 bases and J by 8 bases, with 19 bases between the two germline ends. This CDR3 is 15 amino acids long. Per the germline V gene, CDR1 is SEHNR and CDR2 is FQNEAQ (reference sequence).

The rearrangement joins TRBV7-2 to TRBJ1-2; TRBD1 aligns across 9 bases. CDR3 length: 14 residues. Unmatched junction bases numbered 11, after V lost 6 bases and J lost 9 bases. Germline CDR1 SGHTA, CDR2 FQGNSA. CDR3 sequence (DNA): TGTGCCAGCAGTCGAACAGGGGGCGCAGTACGCTACACCTTC. This codes for CASSRTGGAVRYTF.

V and J are TRBV10-3 and TRBJ2-1; tentatively, D is TRBD1 (6 bases). Germline CDR1 reads ENHRY; CDR2 reads SYGVKD. V was shortened by 4 bases and J by 4 bases, with 17 bases between the two germline ends. This CDR3 region has 16 residues. CDR3 sequence (DNA): TGTGCCATCAGTGCCGGGACACCAACGGGGTACAATGAGCAGTTCTTC. Encoded protein: CAISAGTPTGYNEQFF.